This T cell receptor (beta chain) comes out of a study of T cell clusters in autoimmune cytopenias. Study-level points and caveats: The T cell clusters were defined only in silico, without experimental functional validation.

The CDR3 is 12 residues long. Each sample's input was 250 ng genomic DNA, 35,000 to 40,000 genome equivalents. According to its frequency, this clonotype is medium-sized. As yet, its antigen is unknown. TRB was amplified by touch-down multiplex PCR, primer pools A and B combined. TCRdb reprocessed the multiplex PCR reads and keeps a single row for each CDR3 protein, giving no DNA. The table for this sample gives over 2,500 distinct CDR3 sequences. This TCR was sampled from a human donor with an autoimmune cytopenia or autoimmune hepatitis (not recorded which). The sequenced sample consisted of peripheral blood. The chain has TRBV12-3 or TRBV12-4 and TRBJ1-2. This CDR3 is CASSANNYGYTF.